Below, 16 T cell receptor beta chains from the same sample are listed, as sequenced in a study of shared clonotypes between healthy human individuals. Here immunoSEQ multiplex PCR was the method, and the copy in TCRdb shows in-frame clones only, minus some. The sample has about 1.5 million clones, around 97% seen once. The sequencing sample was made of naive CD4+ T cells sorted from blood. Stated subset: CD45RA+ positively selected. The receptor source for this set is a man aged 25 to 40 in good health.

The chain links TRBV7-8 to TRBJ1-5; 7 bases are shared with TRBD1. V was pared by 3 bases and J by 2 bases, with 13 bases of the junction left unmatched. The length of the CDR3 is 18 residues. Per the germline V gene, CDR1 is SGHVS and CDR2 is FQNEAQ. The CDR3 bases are TGTGCCAGCAGCTTCCGGGACAGAACAGAGAACCGCAATCAGCCCCAGCATTTT. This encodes CASSFRDRTENRNQPQHF.

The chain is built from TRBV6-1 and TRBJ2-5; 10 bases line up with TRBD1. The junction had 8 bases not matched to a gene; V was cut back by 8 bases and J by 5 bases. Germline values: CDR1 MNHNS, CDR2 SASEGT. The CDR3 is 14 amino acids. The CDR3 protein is CASLKGQGKETQYF. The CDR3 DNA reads TGTGCCAGCCTCAAGGGACAGGGGAAGGAGACCCAGTACTTC.

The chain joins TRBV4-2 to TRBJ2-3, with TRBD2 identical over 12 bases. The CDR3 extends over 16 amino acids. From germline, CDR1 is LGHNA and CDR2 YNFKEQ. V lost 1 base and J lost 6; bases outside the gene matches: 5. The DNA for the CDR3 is TGTGCCAGCAGCCAAGCTGCTAGCGGGAGGGATGATACGCAGTATTTT. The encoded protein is CASSQAASGRDDTQYF.

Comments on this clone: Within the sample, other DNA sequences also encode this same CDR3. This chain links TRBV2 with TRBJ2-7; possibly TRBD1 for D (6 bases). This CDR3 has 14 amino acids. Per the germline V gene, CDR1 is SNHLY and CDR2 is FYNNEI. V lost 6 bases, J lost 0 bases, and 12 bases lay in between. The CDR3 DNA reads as TGTGCCAGCAGCGCCGGGACATACTCCTACGAGCAGTACTTC. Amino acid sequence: CASSAGTYSYEQYF.

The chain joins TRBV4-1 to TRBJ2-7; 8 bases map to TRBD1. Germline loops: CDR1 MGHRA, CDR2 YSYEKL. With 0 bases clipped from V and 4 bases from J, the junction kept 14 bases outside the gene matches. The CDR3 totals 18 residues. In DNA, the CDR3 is TGCGCCAGCAGCCAAGATATGAGGGGGGCAGGGGGCCTTTACGAGCAGTACTTC. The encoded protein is CASSQDMRGAGGLYEQYF.

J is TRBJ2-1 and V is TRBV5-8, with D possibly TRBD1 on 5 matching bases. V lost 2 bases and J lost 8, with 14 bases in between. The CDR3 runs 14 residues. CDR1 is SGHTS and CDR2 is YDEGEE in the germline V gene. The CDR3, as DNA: TGTGCCAGCAGCTTTCGGGCAAAAGGGGATGAGCAGTTCTTC. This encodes CASSFRAKGDEQFF.

In DNA, the CDR3 is TGCGCCAGCAGCTCCGAAGGACAGGGGGCATACACTGAAGCTTTCTTT. As protein: CASSSEGQGAYTEAFF. This chain joins TRBV5-1 and TRBJ1-1; 11 nucleotides line up with TRBD1. This CDR3 has 16 amino acids. With V trimmed by 3 bases and J by 3 bases, 7 bases remained unmatched. CDR1 is SGHRS and CDR2 is YFSETQ in the germline V gene. Using reference TRBV5-1 and TRBJ1-1 for the parts outside the CDR3, the full variable domain is KAGVTQTPRYLIKTRGQQVTLSCSPISGHRSVSWYQQTPGQGLQFLFEYFSETQRNKGNFPGRFSGRQFSNSRSEMNVSTLELGDSALYLCASSSEGQGAYTEAFFGQGTRLTVV.

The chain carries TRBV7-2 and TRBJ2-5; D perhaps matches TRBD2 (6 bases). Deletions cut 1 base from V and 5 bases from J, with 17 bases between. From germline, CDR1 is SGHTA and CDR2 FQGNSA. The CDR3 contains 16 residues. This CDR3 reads CASSLVGQRRAETQYF. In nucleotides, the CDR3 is TGTGCCAGCAGCTTAGTGGGGCAAAGGAGGGCTGAGACCCAGTACTTC.

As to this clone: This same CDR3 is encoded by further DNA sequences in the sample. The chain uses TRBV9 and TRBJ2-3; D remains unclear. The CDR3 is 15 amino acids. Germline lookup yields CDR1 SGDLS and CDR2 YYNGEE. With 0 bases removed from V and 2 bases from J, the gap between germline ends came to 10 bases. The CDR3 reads CASSVEGRDTDTQYF. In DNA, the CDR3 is TGTGCCAGCAGCGTAGAGGGCCGAGACACAGATACGCAGTATTTT.

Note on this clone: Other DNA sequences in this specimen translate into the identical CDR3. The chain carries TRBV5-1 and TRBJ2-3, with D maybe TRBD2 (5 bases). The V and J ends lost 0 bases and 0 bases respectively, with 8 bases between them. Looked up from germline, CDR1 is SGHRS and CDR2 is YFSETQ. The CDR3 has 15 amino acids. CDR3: CASSLVAGSTDTQYF. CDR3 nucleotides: TGCGCCAGCAGCTTGGTTGCGGGTAGCACAGATACGCAGTATTTT.

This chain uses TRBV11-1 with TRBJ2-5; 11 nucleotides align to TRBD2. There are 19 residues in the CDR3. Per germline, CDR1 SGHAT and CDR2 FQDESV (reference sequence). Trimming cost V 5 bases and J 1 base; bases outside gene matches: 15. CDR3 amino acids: CASSHEKLIAGGLQETQYF. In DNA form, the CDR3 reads TGTGCCAGCAGCCATGAGAAATTAATAGCGGGAGGGCTCCAAGAGACCCAGTACTTC.

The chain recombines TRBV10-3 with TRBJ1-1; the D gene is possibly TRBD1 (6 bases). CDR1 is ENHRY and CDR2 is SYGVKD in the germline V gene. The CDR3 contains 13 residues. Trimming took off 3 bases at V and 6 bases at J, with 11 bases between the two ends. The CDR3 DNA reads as TGTGCCATCAGTGAACAGGGTTTATCTGAAGCTTTCTTT. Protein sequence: CAISEQGLSEAFF.

This CDR3 is CATSRRGSGTQYF. CDR3 DNA sequence: TGTGCCACCAGCAGAAGAGGGTCTGGTACGCAGTATTTT. V usage is TRBV15 and J usage is TRBJ2-3; possibly TRBD2 for D (5 bases). V dropped 2 bases and J dropped 8 bases, with 11 bases sitting between them. CDR3 size: 13 residues. The germline V gene encodes CDR1 LNHNV and CDR2 YYDKDF (reference sequence).

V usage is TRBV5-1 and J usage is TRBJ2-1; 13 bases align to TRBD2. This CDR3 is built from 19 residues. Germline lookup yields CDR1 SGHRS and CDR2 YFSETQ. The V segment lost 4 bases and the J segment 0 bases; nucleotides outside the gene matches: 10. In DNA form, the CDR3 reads TGCGCCAGCAGCCCCTCGGGACTAGCGGGAACAGGCTCCTACAATGAGCAGTTCTTC. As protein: CASSPSGLAGTGSYNEQFF. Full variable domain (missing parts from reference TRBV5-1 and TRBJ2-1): KAGVTQTPRYLIKTRGQQVTLSCSPISGHRSVSWYQQTPGQGLQFLFEYFSETQRNKGNFPGRFSGRQFSNSRSEMNVSTLELGDSALYLCASSPSGLAGTGSYNEQFFGPGTRLTVL.

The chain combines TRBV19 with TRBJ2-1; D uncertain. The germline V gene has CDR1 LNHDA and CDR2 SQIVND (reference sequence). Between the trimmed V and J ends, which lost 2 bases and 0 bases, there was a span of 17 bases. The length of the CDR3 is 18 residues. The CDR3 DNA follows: TGTGCCAGTAGTATAATGAGAGTATCCCCGAGCTCCTACAATGAGCAGTTCTTC. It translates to CASSIMRVSPSSYNEQFF. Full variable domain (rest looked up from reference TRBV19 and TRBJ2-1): DGGITQSPKYLFRKEGQNVTLSCEQNLNHDAMYWYRQDPGQGLRLIYYSQIVNDFQKGDIAEGYSVSREKKESFPLTVTSAQKNPTAFYLCASSIMRVSPSSYNEQFFGPGTRLTVL.

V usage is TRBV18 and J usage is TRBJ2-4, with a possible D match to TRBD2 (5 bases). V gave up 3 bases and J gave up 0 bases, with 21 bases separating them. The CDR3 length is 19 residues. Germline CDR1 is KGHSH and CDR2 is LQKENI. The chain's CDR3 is CASSPGTRAVELAKNIQYF. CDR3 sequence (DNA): TGTGCCAGCTCACCTGGAACGAGGGCGGTCGAATTAGCCAAAAACATTCAGTACTTC.